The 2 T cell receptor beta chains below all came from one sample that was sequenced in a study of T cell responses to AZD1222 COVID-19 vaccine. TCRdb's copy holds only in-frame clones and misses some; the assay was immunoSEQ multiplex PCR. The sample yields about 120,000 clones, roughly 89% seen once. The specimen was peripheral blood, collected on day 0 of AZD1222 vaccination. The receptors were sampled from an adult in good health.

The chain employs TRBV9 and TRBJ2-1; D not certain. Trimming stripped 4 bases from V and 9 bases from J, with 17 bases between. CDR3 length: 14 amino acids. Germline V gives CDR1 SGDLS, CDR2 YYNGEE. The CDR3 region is CASSPRLVYGEQFF. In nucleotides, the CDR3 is TGTGCCAGCAGCCCCCGCTTGGTTTATGGTGAGCAGTTCTTC.

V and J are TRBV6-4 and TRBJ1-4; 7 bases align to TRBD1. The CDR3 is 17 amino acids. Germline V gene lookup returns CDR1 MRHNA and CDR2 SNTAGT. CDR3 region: CAFFRTGQNATNEKLFF. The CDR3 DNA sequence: TGTGCTTTCTTCCGGACAGGACAAAACGCAACTAATGAAAAACTGTTTTTT.